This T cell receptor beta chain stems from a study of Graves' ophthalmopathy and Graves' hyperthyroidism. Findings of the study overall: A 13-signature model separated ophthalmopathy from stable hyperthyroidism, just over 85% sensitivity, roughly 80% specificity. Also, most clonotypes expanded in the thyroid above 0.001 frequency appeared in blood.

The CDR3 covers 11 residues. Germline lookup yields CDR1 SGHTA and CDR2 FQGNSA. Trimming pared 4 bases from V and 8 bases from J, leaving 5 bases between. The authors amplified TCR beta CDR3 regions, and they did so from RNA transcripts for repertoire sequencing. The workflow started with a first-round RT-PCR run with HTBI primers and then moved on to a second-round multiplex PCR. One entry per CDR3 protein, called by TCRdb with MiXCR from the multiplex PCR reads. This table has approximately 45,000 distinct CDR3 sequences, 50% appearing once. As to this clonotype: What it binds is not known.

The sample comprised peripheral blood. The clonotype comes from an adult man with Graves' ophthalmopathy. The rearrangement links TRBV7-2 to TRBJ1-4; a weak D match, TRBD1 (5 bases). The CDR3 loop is CASSWDEKLFF. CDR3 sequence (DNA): TGTGCCAGCAGCTGGGACGAAAAACTGTTTTTT.